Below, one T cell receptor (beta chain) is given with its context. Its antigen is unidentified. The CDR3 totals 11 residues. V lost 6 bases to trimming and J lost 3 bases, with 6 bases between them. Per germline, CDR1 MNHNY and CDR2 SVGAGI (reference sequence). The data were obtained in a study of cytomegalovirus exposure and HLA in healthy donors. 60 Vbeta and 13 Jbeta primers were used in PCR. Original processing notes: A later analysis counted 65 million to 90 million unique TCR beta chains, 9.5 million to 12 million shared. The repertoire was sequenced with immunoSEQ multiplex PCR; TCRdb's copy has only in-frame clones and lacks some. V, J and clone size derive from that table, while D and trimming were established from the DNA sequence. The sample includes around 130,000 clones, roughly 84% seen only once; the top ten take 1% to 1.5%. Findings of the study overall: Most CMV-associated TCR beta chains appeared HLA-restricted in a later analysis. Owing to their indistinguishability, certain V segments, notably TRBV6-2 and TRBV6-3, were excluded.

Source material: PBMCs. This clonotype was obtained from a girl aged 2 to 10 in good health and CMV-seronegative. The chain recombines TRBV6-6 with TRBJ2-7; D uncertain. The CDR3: CASRYRYEQYF. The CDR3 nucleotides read TGTGCCAGCAGGTACCGCTACGAGCAGTACTTC.